The 26 T cell receptor beta chains below were found in one sample sequenced in a study of T cells in Graves' hyperthyroidism and ophthalmopathy. Regions amplified from RNA transcripts were the TCR beta CDR3 regions. When the TCR CDR3 underwent first-round RT-PCR, the HTBI primer set was used. TCRdb redid the calling of the multiplex PCR reads with MiXCR, one entry per CDR3 protein. The sample has hundreds of thousands of distinct CDR3 sequences, over 15% seen once. Sequenced: blood. The receptors were gathered from a woman younger than 30 with Graves' hyperthyroidism.

There are many counts of this clonotype. The chain has TRBV5-1 and TRBJ2-7, with no clear D. Germline CDR1 and CDR2: SGHRS and YFSETQ. This CDR3 is built from 15 residues. The V gene lost 0 bases and the J gene lost 5 bases, with 15 bases spanning the gap. The DNA for the CDR3 is TGCGCCAGCAGCTTGGCGCCCCCCCGAAGCCACGAGCAGTACTTC. Its translation: CASSLAPPRSHEQYF.

This clonotype has ten or more counts. The chain uses TRBV2 and TRBJ2-1; 7 nucleotides agree with TRBD1. The CDR3 has 12 residues. CDR1 and CDR2 (germline): SNHLY, FYNNEI. V was pared by 9 bases and J by 8 bases, with 7 bases of the junction left unmatched. CDR3 sequence (DNA): TGTGCCAGGGGGGACAGACGCGATGAGCAGTTCTTC. Its translation is CARGDRRDEQFF.

The CDR3, as DNA: TGTGCCAGCAGCTCCGCCCGGTGGGAGCAGTACTTC. It yields the protein CASSSARWEQYF. J is TRBJ2-7 and V is TRBV7-9; D is unresolved. CDR1 and CDR2 (germline): SEHNR, FQNEAQ (reference sequence). The CDR3 runs to 12 residues. With 4 bases removed from V and 7 bases from J, the gap between germline ends came to 11 bases.

The sample holds many counts of this clonotype. The gene calls are TRBV19 and TRBJ1-2, with D unresolved. This CDR3 spans 13 amino acids. The germline CDR1 and CDR2 sequences are LNHDA and SQIVND (reference sequence). Trimming removed 5 bases at V and 6 bases at J, with 13 bases between. The CDR3 here is CASSPPEDNGYTF. In nucleotides, the CDR3 is TGTGCCAGTAGTCCCCCTGAGGATAATGGCTACACCTTC.

The chain links TRBV18 to TRBJ2-1; 7 bases are a match to TRBD2. The germline V gene encodes CDR1 KGHSH and CDR2 LQKENI. V trimming: 2 bases; J trimming: 4 bases; junction bases outside the gene matches: 5. This CDR3 has 15 amino acids. CDR3 coding DNA: TGTGCCAGCTCACCAAAAGCGGGGCTGTACAATGAGCAGTTCTTC. Its protein product is CASSPKAGLYNEQFF.

V gene TRBV29-1 combines with J gene TRBJ2-1; 9 bases match TRBD2. Germline values: CDR1 SQVTM, CDR2 ANQGSEA. J lost 8 bases, V lost 7 bases, and 9 bases had no gene match. This CDR3 has 13 residues. CDR3 amino acids: CSARGGGSHEQFF. CDR3 bases: TGCAGCGCTCGCGGGGGGGGCAGTCATGAGCAGTTCTTC.

As for this clonotype: A much larger clone lies one base from this, so it may be a read error. The V call is TRBV7-6, the J call TRBJ2-1, with 15 bases aligning to TRBD2. Looked up from germline, CDR1 is SGHVS and CDR2 is FNYEAQ. J was trimmed by 9 bases and V by 3 bases; bases with no gene match: 3. The CDR3 spans 15 residues. The chain's CDR3 is CASSFGTSGRIEQFF. DNA for the CDR3: TGTGCCAGCAGCTTCGGGACTAGCGGGAGGATTGAGCAGTTCTTC.

Only a few counts were recorded for this clonotype. The CDR3 loop reads CASSSGQVTEAFF. As DNA, the CDR3 is TGTGCCAGCAGCTCGGGACAGGTGACTGAAGCTTTCTTT. The rearrangement links TRBV11-2 to TRBJ1-1; TRBD1 agrees at 8 bases. CDR1 is SGHAT and CDR2 is FQNNGV in the germline V gene. The junction had 3 bases not matched to a gene; V was cut back by 4 bases and J by 5 bases. This CDR3 comprises 13 residues.

The chain employs TRBV10-2 and TRBJ1-6; D is uncertain. This CDR3 is 17 amino acids long. Germline V gene data show CDR1 as WSHSY and CDR2 as SAAADI. V was pared by 6 bases and J by 2 bases, with 17 bases between. Written as DNA, the CDR3 is TGCGCCAGCAGAGGAGGACGGGCTACGACCTATAATTCACCCCTCCACTTT. Amino acids: CASRGGRATTYNSPLHF.

The J gene is TRBJ1-3, the V gene TRBV5-1, with TRBD1 matching over 7 bases. J gave up 0 bases and V 4 bases, and 7 bases lay outside the gene matches. CDR3 length equals 16 residues. The V gene's germline CDR1 is SGHRS and CDR2 YFSETQ. Written as DNA, the CDR3 is TGCGCCAGCAGCGTCTCGGGGGACAGCTCTGGAAACACCATATATTTT. This encodes CASSVSGDSSGNTIYF.

This clonotype turned up a few times. This chain uses TRBV10-3 with TRBJ1-3; TRBD1 matches at 7 bases. V trimming: 3 bases; J trimming: 2 bases; junction bases outside the gene matches: 10. CDR1 ENHRY and CDR2 SYGVKD come from the germline V gene. This CDR3 contains 17 residues. The CDR3 loop is CAISELGGTVAGNTIYF. CDR3 nucleotide sequence: TGTGCCATCAGTGAATTAGGCGGGACAGTCGCTGGAAACACCATATATTTT.

This clonotype was picked up a small number of times. The rearrangement uses TRBV10-3 and TRBJ2-1; tentatively, D is TRBD1 or TRBD2 (5 bases each). From germline, CDR1 is ENHRY and CDR2 SYGVKD. V was pared by 2 bases and J by 4 bases, with 12 bases between. CDR3 length equals 15 residues. The CDR3 DNA follows: TGTGCCATCAGTGAGGCAGGGAGAGGATACAATGAGCAGTTCTTC. Translating it yields CAISEAGRGYNEQFF.

In this sample, this clonotype turned up a few times. This CDR3 reads CASSEDRVGTEAFF. Here the CDR3 DNA reads TGCGCCAGCAGTGAGGACAGGGTAGGCACTGAAGCTTTCTTT. V usage is TRBV10-1 and J usage is TRBJ1-1, with 7 positions matching TRBD1. Looked up from germline, CDR1 is WNHNN and CDR2 is SYGVQD (reference sequence). V trimming: 2 bases; J trimming: 4 bases; junction bases outside the gene matches: 4. The length of the CDR3 is 14 residues.

This clonotype appeared a few times. The CDR3 does not end in the conserved phenylalanine or tryptophan, so this is likely a read error. This chain connects TRBV20-1 to TRBJ1-5, with unresolved D. CDR3 length: 15 amino acids. From germline, CDR1 is DFQATT and CDR2 SNEGSKA (reference sequence). The ends were cut back, 6 bases at V and 4 bases at J, with 19 bases in the middle. This chain's CDR3 is CSASSRGSENQPQHL. In DNA form, the CDR3 reads TGCAGTGCCAGCTCGCGGGGTTCCGAAAATCAGCCCCAGCATCTT.

In this sample, this clonotype turned up many times. The V and J genes are TRBV3-1 and TRBJ1-1, with D maybe TRBD1 (5 bases). Germline V gives CDR1 LGHDT, CDR2 YNNKEL (reference sequence). With 4 bases removed from V and 2 bases from J, the gap between germline ends came to 20 bases. This CDR3 comprises 17 residues. Here the CDR3 DNA reads TGTGCCAGCAGCCCTTTTGGTGGGACCAGGGAAAACACTGAAGCTTTCTTT. Residues: CASSPFGGTRENTEAFF.

There are many counts of this clonotype. V and J are TRBV2 and TRBJ1-1; D perhaps matches TRBD1 (5 bases). Germline CDR1 SNHLY, CDR2 FYNNEI. This CDR3 has 20 residues. V shed 6 bases and J shed 4 bases, with 33 bases lying between them. CDR3 sequence reads: CASSSMRSRDLREVGTEAFF. The CDR3, as DNA: TGTGCCAGCAGCAGCATGAGGTCCAGGGACCTTCGGGAGGTCGGCACTGAAGCTTTCTTT.

The V call is TRBV30, the J call TRBJ2-2; D unclear. CDR3 length: 11 residues. V was clipped by 4 bases and J by 6 bases, with 6 bases between them. Germline CDR1 GTSNPN, CDR2 SVGIG (reference sequence). As DNA, the CDR3 is TGTGCCTGGACCGGATCCGGGGAGCTGTTTTTT. Translation: CAWTGSGELFF.

This clonotype was seen at least ten times. The rearrangement joins TRBV7-9 to TRBJ2-3; D is uncertain. This CDR3 has 18 amino acids. Germline CDR1 reads SEHNR; CDR2 reads FQNEAQ (reference sequence). V gave up 5 bases and J gave up 0 bases, with 21 bases separating them. This CDR3 is CASSISIYQTTSTDTQYF. CDR3 in DNA: TGTGCCAGCAGCATATCCATTTACCAAACGACTAGCACAGATACGCAGTATTTT.

This clonotype was detected many times. The genes are TRBV12-3 or TRBV12-4 and TRBJ1-1; D is undetermined. The V gene lost 7 bases and the J gene lost 1 base, with 13 bases spanning the gap. The CDR3 consists of 14 residues. The CDR3, as DNA: TGTGCCAGCACCAGTCGCACCACGAACACTGAAGCTTTCTTT. It translates to CASTSRTTNTEAFF.

This clonotype was seen a few times. This chain uses TRBV27 with TRBJ2-1, with D perhaps TRBD2 (6 bases). The V and J ends lost 7 bases and 6 bases respectively, with 22 bases between them. The germline gives CDR1 MNHEY, CDR2 SMNVEV (reference sequence). The CDR3 runs to 16 residues. The CDR3 sequence: CASTLRAAGLGNEQFF. The CDR3 DNA follows: TGTGCCAGCACCCTAAGGGCGGCGGGGTTGGGCAATGAGCAGTTCTTC.

This chain links TRBV12-3 or TRBV12-4 with TRBJ1-1, with D possibly TRBD1 on 5 matching bases. V was shortened by 6 bases and J by 0 bases, with 17 bases between the two germline ends. This CDR3 has 16 residues. CDR3 DNA: TGTGCCAGCAGACCTTATGCTGGGGGGTTGAACACTGAAGCTTTCTTT. Translating it yields CASRPYAGGLNTEAFF.

In its sample, this clonotype was seen a few times. V gene TRBV20-1 combines with J gene TRBJ2-7; TRBD1 matches at 7 bases. The CDR3 is 14 amino acids. The germline gives CDR1 DFQATT, CDR2 SNEGSKA (reference sequence). V trimming: 0 bases; J trimming: 3 bases; junction bases outside the gene matches: 5. CDR3 DNA sequence: TGCAGTGCTAGAGATTCGGACAGGCACTACGAGCAGTACTTC. It is translated as CSARDSDRHYEQYF.

Only a few counts were recorded for this clonotype. The chain combines TRBV10-2 with TRBJ1-2; D is possibly TRBD1 (6 bases). The germline V and J ends were trimmed by 7 bases and 3 bases, with 15 bases remaining between them. The CDR3 length is 14 residues. The germline CDR1 and CDR2 sequences are WSHSY and SAAADI. The CDR3, as DNA: TGCGCCAGCACCCAGGGGTATCGGGACTATGGCTACACCTTC. The encoded protein is CASTQGYRDYGYTF.

The chain links TRBV5-1 to TRBJ2-7, with TRBD2 matching over 9 bases. The trim removed 1 base at V and 2 bases at J, leaving 7 bases unmatched. The V gene's germline CDR1 is SGHRS and CDR2 YFSETQ. This CDR3 is 16 amino acids long. The CDR3 bases are TGCGCCAGCAGCTTGAAGGCGGCGGGAGGGACCTACGAGCAGTACTTC. It specifies CASSLKAAGGTYEQYF.

In its sample, this clonotype was seen many times. The CDR3 bases are TGTGCCAGCAGCCCTAGCGGGGGGGCCGGAGAGACCCAGTACTTC. Residues: CASSPSGGAGETQYF. The chain couples TRBV7-2 to TRBJ2-5; the match to TRBD2 covers 12 bases. Germline V gene sequence: CDR1 SGHTA, CDR2 FQGNSA. With V trimmed by 5 bases and J by 4 bases, 5 bases remained unmatched. This CDR3 is 15 amino acids long.

This clonotype was counted at least ten times. V and J are TRBV5-1 and TRBJ2-3; D not resolved. The CDR3 length is 14 residues. V lost 4 bases to trimming and J lost 0 bases, with 9 bases between them. Germline-derived CDR1 and CDR2 are SGHRS and YFSETQ. For the CDR3, the DNA is TGCGCCAGCAGCCTCAGATATAGCACAGATACGCAGTATTTT. Translated: CASSLRYSTDTQYF.